These 17 T cell receptor beta chains were all obtained from the same sample, sequenced in a study of CD8+ T cells in alopecia areata. Treatment specified: oral pan-JAK inhibitor, 5-10 mg twice daily. The authors extracted RNA and reverse transcribed it into cDNA as the sequencing template. Sequenced by immunoSEQ multiplex PCR; TCRdb stores in-frame clones only, minus some. The table includes roughly 60,000 clones, about half detected once. The source was CD8+ T cells sorted from blood, collected at approximately week 37, from a patient treated with tofacitinib. These receptor sequences come from a human donor with alopecia areata.

The chain recombines TRBV9 with TRBJ2-7; 9 nucleotides line up with TRBD1. The CDR3 covers 15 residues. V trimming: 0 bases; J trimming: 3 bases; junction bases outside the gene matches: 4. CDR1 is SGDLS, CDR2 YYNGEE, per germline. CDR3 protein: CASSVGTGEIYEQYF. CDR3 sequence (DNA): TGTGCCAGCAGCGTAGGGACAGGGGAAATCTACGAGCAGTACTTC.

Only a few counts were recorded for this clone. The rearrangement joins TRBV27 to TRBJ2-7; D not certain. Germline CDR1 and CDR2: MNHEY and SMNVEV (reference sequence). The CDR3 is 13 amino acids. The V gene lost 5 bases and the J gene lost 1 base, with 9 bases spanning the gap. Written as DNA, the CDR3 is TGTGCCAGCAGTCCCTTTAGGTCCTACGAGCAGTACTTC. This gives the protein CASSPFRSYEQYF.

The V call is TRBV30, the J call TRBJ1-6; D call uncertain. The CDR3 consists of 14 residues. Trimming removed 1 base from V and 10 bases from J, with 14 bases in between. Germline-derived CDR1 and CDR2 are GTSNPN and SVGIG (reference sequence). The CDR3 spells CAWSDGGPGSPLHF. The CDR3 region has the DNA TGTGCCTGGAGTGATGGCGGGCCAGGATCACCCCTCCACTTT.

DNA of the CDR3: TGCAGCGTAGGCGGGGGGGCCTCCTACGAGCAGTACTTC. This translates into CSVGGGASYEQYF. The chain uses TRBV29-1 and TRBJ2-7, with 9 bases lining up with TRBD2. The CDR3 is made up of 13 amino acids. Germline assignment: CDR1 SQVTM and CDR2 ANQGSEA. The junction had 3 bases not matched to a gene; V was cut back by 6 bases and J by 0 bases.

Of note for this clone: Within the sample, other DNA sequences also encode this same CDR3. This chain links TRBV29-1 with TRBJ1-3; tentatively, D is TRBD1 (5 bases). Per germline, CDR1 SQVTM and CDR2 ANQGSEA. The CDR3 has 11 amino acids. V lost 3 bases and J lost 7, with 7 bases in between. CDR3 sequence reads: CSVEGGNTIYF. The CDR3 DNA sequence: TGCAGCGTTGAGGGGGGGAACACCATATATTTT.

V gene TRBV29-1 combines with J gene TRBJ1-2; D not certain. The germline V gene encodes CDR1 SQVTM and CDR2 ANQGSEA. V was clipped by 3 bases and J by 8 bases, with 16 bases between them. CDR3 length equals 13 residues. Here the CDR3 reads CSVESGEARGYTF. DNA of the CDR3: TGCAGCGTTGAGTCCGGAGAGGCGCGCGGCTACACCTTC.

The chain combines TRBV5-1 with TRBJ2-5; 9 bases are shared with TRBD2. J gave up 1 base and V 6 bases, and 7 bases lay outside the gene matches. The CDR3 contains 15 residues. Germline V gene lookup returns CDR1 SGHRS and CDR2 YFSETQ. CDR3 residues: CASTPGGRAQETQYF. The CDR3 DNA is TGCGCCAGCACCCCCGGCGGGAGGGCCCAAGAGACCCAGTACTTC.

This chain uses TRBV15 with TRBJ2-5; a weak D match, TRBD1 (6 bases). The CDR3 covers 12 residues. Per germline, CDR1 LNHNV and CDR2 YYDKDF (reference sequence). V lost 11 bases, J lost 2 bases, and 12 bases lay in between. The CDR3 spells CAAGQSQETQYF. CDR3 nucleotide sequence: TGTGCCGCCGGACAGTCGCAAGAGACCCAGTACTTC.

The gene calls are TRBV5-1 and TRBJ2-3; TRBD2 matches at 9 bases. Germline V gives CDR1 SGHRS, CDR2 YFSETQ. The CDR3 spans 15 residues. Trimming at V came to 4 bases and at J to 1 base, leaving 4 bases not matched to a gene. The CDR3 nucleotides read TGCGCCAGCAGCGCTTGGACTAGCGGCACAGATACGCAGTATTTT. Its protein is CASSAWTSGTDTQYF.

This clone has more than one count but fewer than ten. CDR3 in amino acids: CASSEVDGTEAFF. The CDR3 DNA follows: TGTGCCAGCAGTGAGGTGGATGGCACTGAAGCTTTCTTT. The chain employs TRBV25-1 and TRBJ1-1, with unresolved D. From germline, CDR1 is MGHDK and CDR2 SYGVNS. V was trimmed by 3 bases and J by 4 bases, leaving 9 bases between them. The CDR3 contains 13 residues.

The gene calls are TRBV30 and TRBJ1-4, with 9 bases that match TRBD1. Germline values: CDR1 GTSNPN, CDR2 SVGIG (reference sequence). Losses at the gene ends were 0 bases for V and 10 bases for J; bases not matched to a gene: 6. This CDR3 has 14 residues. CDR3 region: CAWSVGQGSSKLFF. CDR3 DNA: TGTGCCTGGAGTGTGGGACAGGGCTCTTCAAAACTGTTTTTT.

This clone was observed a few times. This chain uses TRBV7-9 with TRBJ2-7; 9 nucleotides agree with TRBD2. V lost 0 bases and J lost 3; bases outside the gene matches: 9. The V gene's germline CDR1 is SEHNR and CDR2 FQNEAQ (reference sequence). The CDR3 length is 17 residues. The CDR3 protein is CASSLAPSAGGFYEQYF. CDR3 DNA: TGTGCCAGCAGCTTAGCCCCTTCGGCGGGAGGGTTCTACGAGCAGTACTTC.

The V and J genes are TRBV7-9 and TRBJ1-4; D not resolved. Trimming shortened V by 5 bases and J by 3 bases, and 10 bases separated the two germline ends. CDR1 is SEHNR and CDR2 is FQNEAQ in the germline V gene (reference sequence). This CDR3 is built from 14 residues. CDR3 protein: CASSEPRANEKLFF. For the CDR3, the DNA is TGTGCCAGCAGCGAACCAAGGGCTAATGAAAAACTGTTTTTT. The full variable domain, with the rest looked up from reference TRBV7-9 and TRBJ1-4, is DTGVSQNPRHKITKRGQNVTFRCDPISEHNRLYWYRQTLGQGPEFLTYFQNEAQLEKSRLLSDRFSAERPKGSFSTLEIQRTEQGDSAMYLCASSEPRANEKLFFGSGTQLSVL.

V usage is TRBV6-4 and J usage is TRBJ2-1; D possibly matches TRBD1 or TRBD2 (6 bases each). CDR1 is MRHNA and CDR2 is SNTAGT in the germline V gene. V was pared by 5 bases and J by 1 base, with 18 bases between. The CDR3 has 17 amino acids. The CDR3 nucleotides read TGTGCCAGCAGTACGGGGGCCCTGGGAAGATCCTACAATGAGCAGTTCTTC. This codes for CASSTGALGRSYNEQFF.

The J gene is TRBJ2-1, the V gene TRBV19, with D unclear. V was pared by 5 bases and J by 6 bases, with 2 bases between. Per germline, CDR1 LNHDA and CDR2 SQIVND (reference sequence). This CDR3 is 10 amino acids long. The CDR3 here is CASSFNEQFF. The CDR3 coding sequence is TGTGCCAGTAGTTTCAATGAGCAGTTCTTC.

The chain couples TRBV6-1 to TRBJ2-7, with TRBD1 matching over 7 bases. V dropped 6 bases and J dropped 2; count of bases not matched to a gene: 10. CDR3 size: 15 residues. Per germline, CDR1 MNHNS and CDR2 SASEGT. Here the CDR3 DNA reads TGTGCCAGCAGGCCAGGGGGAGAATTGCCCTACGAGCAGTACTTC. It encodes CASRPGGELPYEQYF.

This chain joins TRBV5-1 and TRBJ2-2; TRBD1 might be the D (6 bases). The CDR3 runs 17 residues. V was trimmed by 1 base and J by 5 bases, leaving 18 bases between them. Germline-derived CDR1 and CDR2 are SGHRS and YFSETQ. The CDR3 sequence: CASSLYRVPTVTGELFF. CDR3 bases: TGCGCCAGCAGCTTGTACAGGGTCCCTACTGTTACCGGGGAGCTGTTTTTT. Full variable domain (rest looked up from reference TRBV5-1 and TRBJ2-2): KAGVTQTPRYLIKTRGQQVTLSCSPISGHRSVSWYQQTPGQGLQFLFEYFSETQRNKGNFPGRFSGRQFSNSRSEMNVSTLELGDSALYLCASSLYRVPTVTGELFFGEGSRLTVL.